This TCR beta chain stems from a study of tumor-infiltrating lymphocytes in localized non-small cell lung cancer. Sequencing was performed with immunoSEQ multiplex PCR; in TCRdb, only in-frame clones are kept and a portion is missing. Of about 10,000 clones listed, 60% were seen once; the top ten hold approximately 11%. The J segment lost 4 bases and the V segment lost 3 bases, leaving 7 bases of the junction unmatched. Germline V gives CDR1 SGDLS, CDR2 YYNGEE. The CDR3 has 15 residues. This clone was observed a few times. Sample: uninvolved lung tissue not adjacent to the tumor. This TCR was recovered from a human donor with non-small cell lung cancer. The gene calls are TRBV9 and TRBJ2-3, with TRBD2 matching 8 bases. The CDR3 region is CASSANSGGPDTQYF. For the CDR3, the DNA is TGTGCCAGCAGCGCAAACAGCGGGGGCCCAGATACGCAGTATTTT.